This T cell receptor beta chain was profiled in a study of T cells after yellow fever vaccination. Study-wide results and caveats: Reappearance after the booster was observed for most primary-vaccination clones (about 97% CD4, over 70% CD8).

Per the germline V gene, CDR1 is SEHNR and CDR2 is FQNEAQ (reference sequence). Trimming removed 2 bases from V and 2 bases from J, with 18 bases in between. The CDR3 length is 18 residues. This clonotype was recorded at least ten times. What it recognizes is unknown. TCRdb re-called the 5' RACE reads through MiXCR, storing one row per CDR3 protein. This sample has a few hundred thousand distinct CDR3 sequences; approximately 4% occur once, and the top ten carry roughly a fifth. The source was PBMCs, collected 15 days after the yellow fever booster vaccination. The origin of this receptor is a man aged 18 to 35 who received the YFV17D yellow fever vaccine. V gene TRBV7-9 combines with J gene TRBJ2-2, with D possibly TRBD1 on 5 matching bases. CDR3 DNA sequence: TGTGCCAGCAGCTTAAGGGGCATTGTGCAAGAAAACACCGGGGAGCTGTTTTTT. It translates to CASSLRGIVQENTGELFF.